This T cell receptor (beta chain) was identified in a study of long-term antiretroviral therapy in people with HIV. Study summary: Samples from the earliest time points predate the 2015 immediate-ART recommendation by about a decade. Study-level points and caveats: Versus controls, repertoires in people with HIV had narrower CDR3 length ranges.

Per the germline V gene, CDR1 is SQVTM and CDR2 is ANQGSEA. Trimming removed 6 bases from V and 5 bases from J; junction bases left unmatched: 7. The CDR3 runs to 12 residues. Survey level was the resolution at which the v3.0 immunoSEQ assay ran. Measured with immunoSEQ multiplex PCR; TCRdb has only the in-frame clones, and not every one. This repertoire shows over 10,000 clones, 82% found once; its top ten account for approximately 18%. For this clone: What it recognizes is unknown.

The chain couples TRBV29-1 to TRBJ2-7, with TRBD1 matching over 7 bases. This TCR derives from a man aged 45 to 65 with HIV. Sequences were derived from unsorted PBMCs, sampled nearly 8.5 years after starting antiretroviral therapy. CDR3 sequence reads: CSVLTGTDEQYF. As DNA, the CDR3 is TGCAGCGTGTTGACAGGGACGGACGAGCAGTACTTC.